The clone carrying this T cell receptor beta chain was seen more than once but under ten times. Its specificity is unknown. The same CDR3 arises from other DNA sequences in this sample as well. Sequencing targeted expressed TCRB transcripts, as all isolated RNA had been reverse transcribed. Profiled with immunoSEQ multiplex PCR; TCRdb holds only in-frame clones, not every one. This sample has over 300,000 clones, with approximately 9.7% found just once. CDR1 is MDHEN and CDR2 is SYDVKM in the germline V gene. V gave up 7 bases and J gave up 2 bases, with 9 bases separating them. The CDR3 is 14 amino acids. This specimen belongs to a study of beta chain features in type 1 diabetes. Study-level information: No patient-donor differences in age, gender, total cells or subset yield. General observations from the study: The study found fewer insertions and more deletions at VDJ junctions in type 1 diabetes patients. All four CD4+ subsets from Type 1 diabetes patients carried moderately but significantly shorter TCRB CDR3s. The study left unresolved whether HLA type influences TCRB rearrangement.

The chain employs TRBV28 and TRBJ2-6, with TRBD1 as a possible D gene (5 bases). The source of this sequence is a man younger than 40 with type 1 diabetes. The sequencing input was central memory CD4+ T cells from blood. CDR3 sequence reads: CASTPDTGANVLTF. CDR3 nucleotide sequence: TGTGCCAGCACCCCGGACACTGGGGCCAACGTCCTGACTTTC.